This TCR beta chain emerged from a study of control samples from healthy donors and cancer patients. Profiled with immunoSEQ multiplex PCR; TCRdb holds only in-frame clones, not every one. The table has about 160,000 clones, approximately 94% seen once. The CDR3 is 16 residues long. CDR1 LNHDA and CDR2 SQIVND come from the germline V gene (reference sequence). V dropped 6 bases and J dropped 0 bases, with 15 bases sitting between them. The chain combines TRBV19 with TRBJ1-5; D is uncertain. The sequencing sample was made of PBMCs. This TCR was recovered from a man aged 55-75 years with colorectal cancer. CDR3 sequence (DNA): TGTGCCAGTAGGGTCGCGGGCGCCAATAGCAATCAGCCCCAGCATTTT. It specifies CASRVAGANSNQPQHF. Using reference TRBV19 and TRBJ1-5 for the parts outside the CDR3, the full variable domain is DGGITQSPKYLFRKEGQNVTLSCEQNLNHDAMYWYRQDPGQGLRLIYYSQIVNDFQKGDIAEGYSVSREKKESFPLTVTSAQKNPTAFYLCASRVAGANSNQPQHFGDGTRLSIL.